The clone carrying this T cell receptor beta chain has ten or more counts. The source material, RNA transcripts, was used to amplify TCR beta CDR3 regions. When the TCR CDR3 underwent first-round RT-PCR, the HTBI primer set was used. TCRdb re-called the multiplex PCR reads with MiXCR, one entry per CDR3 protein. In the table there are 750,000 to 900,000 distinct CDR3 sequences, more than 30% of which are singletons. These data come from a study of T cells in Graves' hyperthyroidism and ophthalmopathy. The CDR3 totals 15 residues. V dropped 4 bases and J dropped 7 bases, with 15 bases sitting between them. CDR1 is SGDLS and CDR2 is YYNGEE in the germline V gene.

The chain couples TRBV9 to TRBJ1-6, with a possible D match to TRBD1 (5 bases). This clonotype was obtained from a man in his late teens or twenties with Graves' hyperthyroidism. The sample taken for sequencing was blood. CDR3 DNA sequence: TGTGCCAGCAGCCCCGGTCAGGGAGGGAATTCACCCCTCCACTTT. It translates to CASSPGQGGNSPLHF.